The subject of this entry is one TCR beta chain. The sample originates from a study of control samples from healthy donors and cancer patients. V lost 5 bases to trimming and J lost 4 bases; unmatched junction nucleotides: 11. Germline CDR1 and CDR2: SEHNR and FQNEAQ (reference sequence). CDR3 length: 16 residues. TCRdb's copy holds only in-frame clones and misses some; the assay was immunoSEQ multiplex PCR. In the table there are about 130,000 clones, over 85% of which are singletons. This rearrangement joins TRBV7-9 to TRBJ1-2; 9 bases align to TRBD1. This clonotype originated in a young man in good health. The sample comprised blood. CDR3 amino acids: CASSRPGTGIGYGYTF. The CDR3 nucleotides are TGTGCCAGCAGCCGTCCCGGGACAGGGATCGGCTATGGCTACACCTTC.